The rows below give T cell receptor beta chains drawn from one sample of a study of T-cell memory formation after mild COVID-19. TCRdb fed the 5' RACE reads into MiXCR, producing one record per CDR3 protein. The sample has hundreds of thousands of distinct CDR3 sequences, about a quarter seen once. The sequenced material came from PBMCs or a T cell subset sorted from them (not recorded which). The receptors were sampled from an adult woman who had mild COVID-19 (a few samples of this study predate the infection). Cell type and time point are not known. The CDR3 runs from the conserved cysteine through the conserved F or W. Fields, in order: D gene, J gene, V gene, clone size, CDR3 DNA, CDR3 protein. A D gene is named only where the DNA matches it firmly. Size values are once, few and many counts, or a class for expanded clones, and some rows have none.

- | TRBJ1-1 | TRBV10-3 | - | TGTGCCATAGGCGCAGCTTCCACTGAAGCTTTCTTT | CAIGAASTEAFF
- | TRBJ1-1 | TRBV10-3 | many | TGTGCCATCAGCACCCCGGGGCGCCGAAACACTGAAGCTTTCTTT | CAISTPGRRNTEAFF
TRBD2 | TRBJ2-2 | TRBV5-1 | - | TGCGCCAGCGGGGGGGATTCGGACACCGGGGAGCTGTTTTTT | CASGGDSDTGELFF
- | TRBJ2-1 | TRBV6-5 | - | TGTGCCAGCAGTGGGTTGCTGGCGGGTCTCCACAATGAGCAGTTCTTC | CASSGLLAGLHNEQFF
- | TRBJ2-7 | TRBV2 | - | TGTGCCAGCAGTGAGTTGACGGCACAGGGTACTCCCTACGAGCAGTACTTC | CASSELTAQGTPYEQYF
- | TRBJ2-1 | TRBV7-6 | few | TGTGCCAGCAGCTACTTGGGACCGATTAATGAGCAGTTCTTC | CASSYLGPINEQFF
- | TRBJ2-7 | TRBV2 | few | TGTGCCAGCAGCCAAGACGGGACCTACGAGCAGTACTTC | CASSQDGTYEQYF
- | TRBJ2-7 | TRBV6-1 | - | TGTGCCAGCAGCCGACAAACCTACGAGCAGTACTTC | CASSRQTYEQYF
TRBD1 | TRBJ1-1 | TRBV19 | - | TGTGCCAGTAGTATGACAGGGTTGCTCACTGAAGCTTTCTTT | CASSMTGLLTEAFF
TRBD2 | TRBJ2-7 | TRBV4-1 | few | TGCGCCAGCAAAAAAGCGGGGGCCGCCTACGAGCAGTACTTC | CASKKAGAAYEQYF
- | TRBJ2-7 | TRBV7-9 | - | TGTGCCAGCAGCTTAGAGTTAGGGCGAGGATACGAGCAGTACTTC | CASSLELGRGYEQYF
TRBD1 | TRBJ2-5 | TRBV5-1 | few | TGCGCCAGCACCACAGGGGTCGGAGAGACCCAGTACTTC | CASTTGVGETQYF
- | TRBJ2-5 | TRBV5-6 | - | TGTGCCAGCAGCATTGTGACCGAAGAGACCCAGTACTTC | CASSIVTEETQYF
TRBD2 | TRBJ2-7 | TRBV9 | - | TGTGCCAGCAGCGTAGAAGCGGGAGTTTCCTACGAGCAGTACTTC | CASSVEAGVSYEQYF
- | TRBJ2-3 | TRBV7-2 | few | TGTGCCAGCAGCTTATATATAGGGACGGGCGCCACAGATACGCAGTATTTT | CASSLYIGTGATDTQYF
- | TRBJ1-1 | TRBV2 | - | TGTGCCAGCAGTGAACAGGGGACCACTGAAGCTTTCTTT | CASSEQGTTEAFF
- | TRBJ2-3 | TRBV3-1 | - | TGTGCCAGCAGCCAAGATTGGCTAGCTACAGATACGCAGTATTTT | CASSQDWLATDTQYF
- | TRBJ1-2 | TRBV6-5 | few | TGTGCCAGCAGTCGGACAGCGGGAGGCTACACCTTC | CASSRTAGGYTF
- | TRBJ2-7 | TRBV6-2/TRBV6-3 | - | TGTGCCAGCAGTTACGAGGGACTCTCCTACGAGCAGTACTTC | CASSYEGLSYEQYF
- | TRBJ1-2 | TRBV5-1 | few | TGCGCCAGCAGCCCCGGAGTTCCGGTGGGCTATGGCTACACCTTC | CASSPGVPVGYGYTF
- | TRBJ1-1 | TRBV2 | few | TGTGCCAGCAGTACATTCGACACGTACGAGGGGAAAGCTTTCTTT | CASSTFDTYEGKAFF
TRBD2 | TRBJ2-2 | TRBV12-3/TRBV12-4 | - | TGTGCCAGCACCCCTTTAGACAGTTCCAGACTAGCGGGCACGAACACCGGGGAGCTGTTTTTT | CASTPLDSSRLAGTNTGELFF
- | TRBJ1-2 | TRBV7-9 | - | TGTGCCAGCAGCTTACTCTCGCAAGTGGACTATGGCTACACCTTC | CASSLLSQVDYGYTF
TRBD2 | TRBJ2-1 | TRBV12-3/TRBV12-4 | - | TGTGCCAGCAGTTTAGGGGGACTAGGGGTAGGTGGGCAGTTCTTC | CASSLGGLGVGGQFF
- | TRBJ2-2 | TRBV19 | - | TGTGCCAGTATCCCCTCGGAGCGGACAGGGGAGCTGTTTTTT | CASIPSERTGELFF
- | TRBJ2-7 | TRBV9 | few | TGTGCCAGCAGCGTCTCGACAGGATCCTCGTGGCAGTACTTC | CASSVSTGSSWQYF
- | TRBJ1-2 | TRBV27 | - | TGTGCCAGCAGTTCTCATATCGGGGGAGTTAACTATGGCTACACCTTC | CASSSHIGGVNYGYTF
- | TRBJ1-1 | TRBV7-8 | - | TGTGCCAGCAGCCCCCTTAGCGGGCAGTTTCTCACTGAAGCTTTCTTT | CASSPLSGQFLTEAFF
- | TRBJ2-3 | TRBV20-1 | - | TGCAGTGCTAGGGAGGACGGTCCTGGAGATACGCAGTATTTT | CSAREDGPGDTQYF
- | TRBJ2-1 | TRBV12-5 | - | TGTGCTAGTGGTCCCGGGACACCAAGCTACAATGAGCAGTTCTTC | CASGPGTPSYNEQFF
TRBD1 | TRBJ2-3 | TRBV9 | few | TGTGCCAGCAGCGTAGACGGGACAGGGAGAAGACCGCAGTATTTT | CASSVDGTGRRPQYF
- | TRBJ2-5 | TRBV5-5 | few | TGTGCCAGCAGCCCTACAGGGCTCCCCCGGGAGACCCAGTACTTC | CASSPTGLPRETQYF
- | TRBJ2-7 | TRBV24-1 | - | TGTGCCACCAGTGATTCCAGGGGGGTCTCCTACGAGCAGTACTTC | CATSDSRGVSYEQYF
- | TRBJ1-4 | TRBV12-3/TRBV12-4 | - | TGTGCCAGCAGCCAGGATGGAACTAATGAAAAACTGTTTTTT | CASSQDGTNEKLFF
- | TRBJ1-5 | TRBV7-9 | few | TGTGCCAGCAGCTTAGTGGGATATGGCAATCAGCCCCAGCATTTT | CASSLVGYGNQPQHF
- | TRBJ2-7 | TRBV7-9 | few | TGTGCCAGCAGCTTAGGTGGAGGGGTCTACGAGCAGTACTTC | CASSLGGGVYEQYF
TRBD2 | TRBJ2-1 | TRBV7-8 | - | TGTGCCAGCAGCTTAGCGTTGGGACTAGCGAATATATATGAGCAGTTCTTC | CASSLALGLANIYEQFF
- | TRBJ1-6 | TRBV4-1 | once | TGCGCCAGCAGCCAAGAAGAGGGTTATAATTCACCCCTCCACTTT | CASSQEEGYNSPLHF
- | TRBJ1-2 | TRBV12-3/TRBV12-4 | - | TGTGCCAGCAGTTTGGAGCAAAGAGGCTACACCTTC | CASSLEQRGYTF
TRBD1 | TRBJ1-3 | TRBV12-3/TRBV12-4 | - | TGTGCCTCAGGGACAGTTGGAAACACCATATATTTT | CASGTVGNTIYF
- | TRBJ2-6 | TRBV6-5 | - | TGTGCCAGCAGTCATTTAAGCTCTGGGGCCAACGTCCTGACTTTC | CASSHLSSGANVLTF
- | TRBJ2-1 | TRBV10-3 | - | TGTGCCATCAGTGCTAGCAATGAGCAGTTCTTC | CAISASNEQFF
- | TRBJ1-1 | TRBV5-1 | - | TGCGCCAGCAGCTCCGGGACGGTCAGGACTGAAGCTTTCTTT | CASSSGTVRTEAFF
TRBD1 | TRBJ1-2 | TRBV29-1 | few | TGCAGCGTTGCAGGGACAGGTCGAACGGGTCGTGGCTACACCTTC | CSVAGTGRTGRGYTF
- | TRBJ2-1 | TRBV19 | - | TGTGCCAGTAGGGTGACAGAATACAATGAGCAGTTCTTC | CASRVTEYNEQFF